These 29 T cell receptor beta chains were sequenced from one sample in a study of CDR3 diversity in severe acne. TCRdb fed the PCR reads into MiXCR, producing one record per CDR3 protein. The profile shows some 90,000 distinct CDR3 sequences, around 47% of them singletons. The specimen was blood. The receptors were gathered from a male donor with severe acne vulgaris.

To note about this clonotype: Germline and junction disagree at one end, which may indicate a read error. J is TRBJ2-3 and V is TRBV5-1; 13 bases match TRBD2. Germline CDR1 reads SGHRS; CDR2 reads YFSETQ. CDR3 length: 16 amino acids. The DNA for the CDR3 is TGCGCCAGCAGCATAGGACTAGCGGGAGCCACAGATACGCGGTATTTT. It specifies CASSIGLAGATDTRYF. The whole variable domain, filled in from reference TRBV5-1 and TRBJ2-3, reads KAGVTQTPRYLIKTRGQQVTLSCSPISGHRSVSWYQQTPGQGLQFLFEYFSETQRNKGNFPGRFSGRQFSNSRSEMNVSTLELGDSALYLCASSIGLAGATDTRYFGPGTRLTVL.

This chain links TRBV6-6 with TRBJ1-1, with a possible D match to TRBD1 (6 bases). Germline CDR1 reads MNHNY; CDR2 reads SVGAGI (reference sequence). Trimming removed 6 bases from V and 5 bases from J, with 22 bases in between. This CDR3 is 16 amino acids long. The CDR3 here is CASRTPLGGVNTEAFF. The CDR3 bases are TGTGCCAGCAGGACCCCTTTAGGGGGGGTTAATACTGAAGCTTTCTTT.

In the case of this clonotype: The junction differs from germline at one of its ends, possibly a read error. The rearrangement joins TRBV9 to TRBJ1-5; the D gene is possibly TRBD1 (6 bases). Looked up from germline, CDR1 is SGDLS and CDR2 is YYNGEE. The CDR3 consists of 16 residues. The CDR3 sequence is CAGSRGGGKGNQPQHF. CDR3 DNA: TGTGCCGGCAGCAGAGGGGGAGGTAAGGGCAATCAGCCCCAGCATTTT.

There are a few counts of this clonotype. The J gene is TRBJ2-3, the V gene TRBV7-8; possibly TRBD2 for D (6 bases). Trimming removed 8 bases from V and 1 base from J, with 16 bases in between. The CDR3 is 15 amino acids. Germline loops: CDR1 SGHVS, CDR2 FQNEAQ. CDR3 coding DNA: TGTGCCAGCGGCGGGACCACCCCACGCACAGATACGCAGTATTTT. Encoded protein: CASGGTTPRTDTQYF.

The V gene is TRBV11-2, the J gene TRBJ2-7; 7 bases are a match to TRBD2. The CDR3 sequence is 12 residues long. CDR1 is SGHAT and CDR2 is FQNNGV in the germline V gene. Germline trimming cut 3 bases from V and 5 bases from J; bases unmatched to any gene: 1. In DNA, the CDR3 is TGTGCCAGCAGCTTTGGGGGGGACGAGCAGTACTTC. Its translation is CASSFGGDEQYF.

This sequence joins TRBV10-3 and TRBJ2-7; TRBD2 matches at 7 bases. V was pared by 0 bases and J by 3 bases, with 2 bases of the junction left unmatched. The CDR3 spans 14 residues. Per the germline V gene, CDR1 is ENHRY and CDR2 is SYGVKD. The CDR3 region is CAISESGGIYEQYF. The CDR3, as DNA: TGTGCCATCAGTGAGTCGGGAGGGATCTACGAGCAGTACTTC.

Remarks on this clonotype: An end of the junction does not agree with germline; a read error may underlie this. The CDR3 nucleotides are TGTGCCAGCAGTTATCGACTAGCGGGGTACGAGCAGTACTTC. The encoded protein is CASSYRLAGYEQYF. V is TRBV10-3 and J is TRBJ2-7, with 11 bases that match TRBD2. This CDR3 has 14 residues. Germline lookup yields CDR1 ENHRY and CDR2 SYGVKD.

This clonotype has just a few counts. The rearrangement uses TRBV15 and TRBJ1-1, with D unresolved. Germline V CDR1 and CDR2: LNHNV, YYDKDF (reference sequence). The CDR3 has 13 residues. The V gene lost 4 bases and the J gene lost 3 bases, with 9 bases spanning the gap. The CDR3 nucleotides are TGTGCCACCAGCAACGTGAGGGACACTGAAGCTTTCTTT. Translated: CATSNVRDTEAFF.

Only one count was recorded for this clonotype. At one of its ends the junction is not consistent with the germline gene, which may arise from a read error. This sequence joins TRBV24-1 and TRBJ2-5, with a tentative D call TRBD1 (5 bases). The CDR3 runs 15 residues. Germline V gene lookup returns CDR1 KGHDR and CDR2 SFDVKD. The CDR3 protein is CAASDQGTGTETQYF. In DNA form, the CDR3 reads TGTGCCGCCAGTGATCAGGGTACCGGTACCGAGACCCAGTACTTC.

This clonotype was picked up many times. J is TRBJ2-7 and V is TRBV6-6, with D perhaps matching TRBD1 (5 bases). This CDR3 spans 13 amino acids. The germline V and J ends were trimmed by 5 bases and 0 bases, with 8 bases remaining between them. Germline CDR1 is MNHNY and CDR2 is SVGAGI (reference sequence). The CDR3 loop is CASSPDNSYEQYV. In DNA, the CDR3 is TGTGCCAGCAGTCCGGACAACTCCTACGAGCAGTACGTC.

The table lists this clonotype with a few counts. The rearrangement uses TRBV20-1 and TRBJ1-3; TRBD1 might be the D (6 bases). The CDR3 has 15 amino acids. V was trimmed by 0 bases and J by 1 base, leaving 10 bases between them. Germline CDR1 is DFQATT and CDR2 is SNEGSKA (reference sequence). The CDR3 DNA follows: TGCAGTGCTAGAGATGGGGGGGCGTCTGGAAACACCATATATTTT. Translation: CSARDGGASGNTIYF.

At least ten counts were recorded for this clonotype. This chain joins TRBV6-4 and TRBJ2-7, with 8 bases matching TRBD1. The CDR3 is 13 residues long. Germline V CDR1 and CDR2: MRHNA, SNTAGT. Trimming took 3 bases from V and 5 from J; bases not matched to a gene: 3. The CDR3 DNA follows: TGTGCCAGCAGTGAAGGGACAGGTCACGAGCAGTACGTC. It encodes CASSEGTGHEQYV.

The chain carries TRBV20-1 and TRBJ1-4, with 8 bases aligning to TRBD1. Trimming removed 6 bases from V and 6 bases from J; junction bases left unmatched: 15. Germline values: CDR1 DFQATT, CDR2 SNEGSKA (reference sequence). This CDR3 is 16 amino acids long. CDR3 nucleotides: TGCAGTGCCGACGTACCGCTGGACAGGGAGTATGAAAAACTGTTTTTT. It specifies CSADVPLDREYEKLFF.

The chain joins TRBV25-1 to TRBJ1-1, with D possibly being TRBD1 (6 bases). The length of the CDR3 is 14 residues. Germline lookup yields CDR1 MGHDK and CDR2 SYGVNS. V dropped 4 bases and J dropped 1 base, with 10 bases sitting between them. In DNA form, the CDR3 reads TGTGCCAGCAGTGTACAGGGCCCGAACACTGAAGCTTTCTTT. Protein sequence: CASSVQGPNTEAFF. The variable domain in full, completed from reference TRBV25-1 and TRBJ1-1, reads EADIYQTPRYLVIGTGKKITLECSQTMGHDKMYWYQQDPGMELHLIHYSYGVNSTEKGDLSSESTVSRIRTEHFPLTLESARPSHTSQYLCASSVQGPNTEAFFGQGTRLTVV.

At least ten counts were recorded for this clonotype. This sequence joins TRBV20-1 and TRBJ2-5; perhaps TRBD2 as D (6 bases). V lost 2 bases, J lost 4 bases, and 17 bases lay in between. This CDR3 comprises 15 residues. The germline V gene has CDR1 DFQATT and CDR2 SNEGSKA (reference sequence). In DNA, the CDR3 is TGCAGTGCTAGACCCGGGACTTCCCCGGGAGAGACCCAGTACTTC. It encodes CSARPGTSPGETQYF.

Only a few counts were recorded for this clonotype. The genes are TRBV5-1 and TRBJ2-1, with 11 bases lining up with TRBD2. The CDR3 contains 15 residues. V was clipped by 2 bases and J by 6 bases; unmatched bases: 4. The germline gives CDR1 SGHRS, CDR2 YFSETQ. The CDR3 bases are TGCGCCAGCAGCTTACTAGCGGGAGCCCTCAATGAGCAGTTCTTC. Translation: CASSLLAGALNEQFF.

This clonotype was counted many times. The chain links TRBV20-1 to TRBJ2-5; D is undetermined. CDR1 and CDR2 (germline): DFQATT, SNEGSKA (reference sequence). V lost 6 bases and J lost 4, with 12 bases in between. CDR3 size: 12 residues. The CDR3 bases are TGCAGTGCCATCCCCCAACTAGAGACCCAGTACTTC. Protein product: CSAIPQLETQYF.

This chain joins TRBV27 and TRBJ2-2; 10 bases line up with TRBD2. Looked up from germline, CDR1 is MNHEY and CDR2 is SMNVEV (reference sequence). V shed 7 bases, J shed 7 bases, and the junction held 6 bases outside the gene matches. The CDR3 totals 14 residues. CDR3 residues: CASTLAGFSGELFF. CDR3 DNA: TGTGCCAGCACACTAGCGGGATTTAGCGGGGAGCTGTTTTTT.

The genes are TRBV30 and TRBJ1-2, with a tentative D call TRBD1 (5 bases). This CDR3 has 13 amino acids. Germline values: CDR1 GTSNPN, CDR2 SVGIG (reference sequence). The CDR3 DNA reads TGTGGTTGGGACGGCGCACAATTAGGTGGCTACACCTTC. Its translation is CGWDGAQLGGYTF.

This clonotype was detected many times. This chain connects TRBV6-4 to TRBJ2-3, with a weak D call TRBD1 (6 bases). Germline V CDR1 and CDR2: MRHNA, SNTAGT. V lost 0 bases to trimming and J lost 2 bases, with 12 bases between them. This CDR3 region has 16 residues. The CDR3, as DNA: TGTGCCAGCAGTGACTCGGGGGCAGGGGACACAGATACGCAGTATTTT. This translates into CASSDSGAGDTDTQYF.

Ten or more counts support this clonotype. The chain recombines TRBV20-1 with TRBJ2-3, with D possibly matching TRBD1 (6 bases). The germline CDR1 and CDR2 sequences are DFQATT and SNEGSKA (reference sequence). V lost 6 bases, J lost 4 bases, and 20 bases lay in between. The CDR3 has 15 amino acids. CDR3 sequence: CSAPNHRVGADTQYF. The CDR3 DNA reads as TGCAGTGCCCCGAACCACAGGGTCGGAGCAGATACGCAGTATTTT.

This clonotype was observed a handful of times. The chain combines TRBV12-3 or TRBV12-4 with TRBJ1-6; 7 bases agree with TRBD1. Trimming at V came to 5 bases and at J to 6 bases, leaving 7 bases not matched to a gene. The CDR3 runs to 15 residues. CDR3 nucleotides: TGTGCCAGCAGTAAGACAGGGAGTACTAATTCACCCCTCCACTTT. Amino acids: CASSKTGSTNSPLHF.

This sequence joins TRBV7-2 and TRBJ1-5, with D possibly being TRBD1 (5 bases). The CDR3 runs to 14 residues. V lost 6 bases, J lost 0 bases, and 9 bases lay in between. Germline V lookup: CDR1 SGHTA, CDR2 FQGNSA. The CDR3 sequence: CASRSGFSNQPQHF. The CDR3 bases are TGTGCCAGCAGGTCAGGGTTTAGCAATCAGCCCCAGCATTTT.

V gene TRBV25-1 combines with J gene TRBJ2-7, with a tentative D call TRBD2 (5 bases). The V gene's germline CDR1 is MGHDK and CDR2 SYGVNS. The CDR3 runs to 14 residues. The V end lost 6 bases, the J end lost 4 bases, and 16 bases lay between the germline ends. Written as DNA, the CDR3 is TGTGCCAGCAGCATAGGCCCCCGCGGGTACGAGCAGTACTTC. Translated, it gives CASSIGPRGYEQYF.

This clonotype was detected once. This rearrangement joins TRBV7-9 to TRBJ2-7, with 8 bases lining up with TRBD2. The end of the DNA is better explained by TRBJ2-1, so the J call may be wrong. The germline V gene has CDR1 SEHNR and CDR2 FQNEAQ (reference sequence). The CDR3 extends over 16 amino acids. In DNA, the CDR3 is TGTGCCAGCAGTCCCCCAATGAGTAGCGGGGTCAGGGAGCAGTTCTTC. Protein: CASSPPMSSGVREQFF.

This clonotype was observed at least ten times. The rearrangement uses TRBV7-2 and TRBJ2-5; D remains ambiguous. Germline V lookup: CDR1 SGHTA, CDR2 FQGNSA. CDR3 length: 12 residues. The V end lost 7 bases, the J end lost 7 bases, and 13 bases lay between the germline ends. This chain's CDR3 is CASTVQPGTQYF. The CDR3 bases are TGTGCCAGCACCGTTCAACCGGGGACCCAGTACTTC.

This CDR3 is CASSLTGSPDEQYF. The CDR3 DNA is TGTGCCAGCAGCTTAACAGGGTCCCCTGACGAGCAGTACTTC. The rearrangement joins TRBV7-6 to TRBJ2-7; TRBD1 is a possible D gene (6 bases). CDR1 SGHVS and CDR2 FNYEAQ come from the germline V gene. CDR3 length equals 14 residues. Trimming pared 2 bases from V and 5 bases from J, leaving 13 bases between.

This clonotype was detected many times. The chain combines TRBV24-1 with TRBJ1-2, with a tentative D call TRBD1 (5 bases). Looked up from germline, CDR1 is KGHDR and CDR2 is SFDVKD. The CDR3 runs to 12 residues. With 1 base removed from V and 10 bases from J, the gap between germline ends came to 9 bases. The chain's CDR3 is CATSDFRQTYTF. The CDR3 nucleotides are TGTGCCACCAGTGATTTTAGACAGACCTACACCTTC.

This clonotype counts as medium-sized. V and J are TRBV2 and TRBJ2-5, with D uncertain. Per the germline V gene, CDR1 is SNHLY and CDR2 is FYNNEI. Deletions cut 6 bases from V and 8 bases from J, with 13 bases between. This CDR3 is 12 amino acids long. The CDR3 DNA is TGTGCCAGCAGCGGCGACAAGAGAACCCAGTACTTC. It specifies CASSGDKRTQYF.